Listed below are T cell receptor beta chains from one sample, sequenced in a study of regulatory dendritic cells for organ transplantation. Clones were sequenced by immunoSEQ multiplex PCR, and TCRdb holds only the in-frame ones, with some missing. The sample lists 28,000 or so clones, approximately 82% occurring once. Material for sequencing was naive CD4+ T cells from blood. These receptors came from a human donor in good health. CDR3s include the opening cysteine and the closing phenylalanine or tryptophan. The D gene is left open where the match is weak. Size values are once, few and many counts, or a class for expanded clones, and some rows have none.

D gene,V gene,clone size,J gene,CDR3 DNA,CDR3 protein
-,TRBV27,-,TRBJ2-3,TGTGCCAGCAGTTCCGACTATTACACAGATACGCAGTATTTT,CASSSDYYTDTQYF
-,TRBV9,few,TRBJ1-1,TGTGCCAGCAGCGTAGCAGGCGCCCCTGAAGCTTTCTTT,CASSVAGAPEAFF
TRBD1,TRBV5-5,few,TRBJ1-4,TGTGCCAGCAGCTCCGGGACAGGGGGCTATGAAAAACTGTTTTTT,CASSSGTGGYEKLFF
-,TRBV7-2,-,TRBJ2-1,TGTGCCAGCAGCTTAACACCATACAATGAGCAGTTCTTC,CASSLTPYNEQFF
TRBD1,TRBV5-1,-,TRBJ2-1,TGCGCCAGCACTCGGGGGACAGGGAACACCTACAATGAGCAGTTCTTC,CASTRGTGNTYNEQFF
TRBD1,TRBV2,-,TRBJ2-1,TGTGCCAGCAGTGCTAGGACAGGGAACTACAATGAGCAGTTCTTC,CASSARTGNYNEQFF
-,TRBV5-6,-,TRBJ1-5,TGTGCCAGCACCTACGGGGGGGGCAATCAGCCCCAGCATTTT,CASTYGGGNQPQHF
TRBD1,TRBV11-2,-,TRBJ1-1,TGTGCCAGCAGCTTAGATGGGACAGGGGGTATAAACACTGAAGCTTTCTTT,CASSLDGTGGINTEAFF
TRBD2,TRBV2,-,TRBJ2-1,TGTGCCAGCAGTGAACTCCAACTAGCGGGGGGATCCAATGAGCAGTTCTTC,CASSELQLAGGSNEQFF
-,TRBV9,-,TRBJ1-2,TGTGCCAGCAGCGAGGGACAAGGGGCGCAAAGCTATGGCTACACCTTC,CASSEGQGAQSYGYTF
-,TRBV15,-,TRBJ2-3,TGTGCCACCAGTGGGGGGGCCACAGATACGCAGTATTTT,CATSGGATDTQYF
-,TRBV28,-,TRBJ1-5,TGTGCCAGCAGCCAAGTTACAGGGATTAATCAGCCCCAGCATTTT,CASSQVTGINQPQHF
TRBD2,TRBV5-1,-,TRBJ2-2,TGCGCCAGCAGCTTGGAGGGTCAAGCGGGGGGCGCGAACACCGGGGAGCTGTTTTTT,CASSLEGQAGGANTGELFF
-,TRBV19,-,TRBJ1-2,TGTGCCAGTAGTATCCCGGGATTTCGCTATGGCTACACCTTC,CASSIPGFRYGYTF
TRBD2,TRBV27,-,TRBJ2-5,TGTGCCAGCAGTTTATCGCTAAGTCTGGGGGGGTACCAAGAGACCCAGTACTTC,CASSLSLSLGGYQETQYF
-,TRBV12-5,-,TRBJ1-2,TGTGCTAGTGGTTCCCCTCTAAGTCAGTTTCGGGATGGCTACACCTTC,CASGSPLSQFRDGYTF
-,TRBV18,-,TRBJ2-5,TGTGCCAGCTCACCACTTCTAGGGGGGGAAGAGACCCAGTACTTC,CASSPLLGGEETQYF
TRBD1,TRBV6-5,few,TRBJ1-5,TGTGCCAGCAGTTTCACAGGGGGAGGGAATCAGCCCCAGCATTTT,CASSFTGGGNQPQHF
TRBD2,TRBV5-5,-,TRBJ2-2,TGTGCCAGCAGCTTGGTTAGCGGGGGGGCCTCCGGGGAGCTGTTTTTT,CASSLVSGGASGELFF
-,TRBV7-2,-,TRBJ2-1,TGTGCCAGCAGCTTAGTATCGGGAACTTACAATGAGCAGTTCTTC,CASSLVSGTYNEQFF
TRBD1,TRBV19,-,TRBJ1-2,TGTGCCAGTTCCCCTCTCGGAGGGGGCGCTAACTATGGCTACACCTTC,CASSPLGGGANYGYTF
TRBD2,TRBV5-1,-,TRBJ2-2,TGCGCCAGCAGCCCCTTAGTTAGCGGGGGTCTGAACACCGGGGAGCTGTTTTTT,CASSPLVSGGLNTGELFF
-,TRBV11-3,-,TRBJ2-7,TGTGCCAGCAGCTTAGAGAGGGAGCACGAGCAGTACTTC,CASSLEREHEQYF
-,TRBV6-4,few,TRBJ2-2,TGTGCCAGCAGCCTACAGCCCGGAAGCCTCGACGGGGAGCTGTTTTTT,CASSLQPGSLDGELFF
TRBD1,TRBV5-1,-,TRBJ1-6,TGCGCCAGCAGCTTAACAGGGGTTTCTCGCTATAATTCACCCCTCCACTTT,CASSLTGVSRYNSPLHF
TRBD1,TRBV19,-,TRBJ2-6,TGTGCCAGTAGTATCTCGGCGACAGGGCTCTCTGGGGCCAACGTCCTGACTTTC,CASSISATGLSGANVLTF
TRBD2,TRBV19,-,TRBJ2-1,TGTGCCAGTAGTCCCAGCGGGGGCGGTGAGCAGTTCTTC,CASSPSGGGEQFF
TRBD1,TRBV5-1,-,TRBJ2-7,TGCGCCAGCAGCAGGACAGGGGGCAACTCCTACGAGCAGTACTTC,CASSRTGGNSYEQYF
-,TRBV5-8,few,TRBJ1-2,TGTGCCAGCAGCCCGGGGACAAGGGGCTACACCTTC,CASSPGTRGYTF
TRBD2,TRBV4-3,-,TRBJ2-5,TGCGCCAGCAGCCCCGGGACTAGCGGGGGGATAGGAGAGACCCAGTACTTC,CASSPGTSGGIGETQYF
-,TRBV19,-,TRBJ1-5,TGTGCCAGTAGTATAGGGGGGGGCCAGCCCCAGCATTTT,CASSIGGGQPQHF
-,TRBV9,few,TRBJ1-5,TGTGCCAGCAGCGTAGGCGGGGATAATCAGCCCCAGCATTTT,CASSVGGDNQPQHF
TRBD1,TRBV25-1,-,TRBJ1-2,TGTGCCAGCAGCGAAAAATTCAGGGGGCCCAACTATGGCTACACCTTC,CASSEKFRGPNYGYTF
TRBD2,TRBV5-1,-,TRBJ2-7,TGCGCCAGCGCCCAACCTGGGGGGGAAAATTCCTACGAGCAGTACTTC,CASAQPGGENSYEQYF
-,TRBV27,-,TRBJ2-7,TGTGCCAGCAGCCCGACAGGTAGTAACGAGCAGTACTTC,CASSPTGSNEQYF
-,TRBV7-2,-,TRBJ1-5,TGTGCCAGCAGCTTAGTAGCGAGGAACAATCAGCCCCAGCATTTT,CASSLVARNNQPQHF
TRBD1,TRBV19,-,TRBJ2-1,TGTGCCAGTAGTACTGTGACAGGGGGATGGTATGAGCAGTTCTTC,CASSTVTGGWYEQFF
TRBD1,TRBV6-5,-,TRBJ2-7,TGTGCCAGCAGTTTGGCGGGACAGGGCTACGAGCAGTACTTC,CASSLAGQGYEQYF
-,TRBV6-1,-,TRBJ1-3,TGTGCCAGCAGTGAACTGGGAGGCTCTGGAAACACCATATATTTT,CASSELGGSGNTIYF
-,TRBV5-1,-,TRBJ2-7,TGCGCCAGCAGCTTCGGCGGTTTCTACGAGCAGTACTTC,CASSFGGFYEQYF
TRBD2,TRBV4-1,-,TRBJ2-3,TGCGCCAGCAGCCAAGGAATTAGGGCTAGCGGGGGGTTCACAGATACGCAGTATTTT,CASSQGIRASGGFTDTQYF
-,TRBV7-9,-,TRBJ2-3,TGTGCCAGCAAGGAGGGGCTGGGAGATACGCAGTATTTT,CASKEGLGDTQYF
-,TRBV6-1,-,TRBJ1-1,TGTGCCAGCAGTGAAGGGTACATGAACACTGAAGCTTTCTTT,CASSEGYMNTEAFF
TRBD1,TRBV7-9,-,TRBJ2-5,TGTGCCAGCAGCGACGACAGGGGGCGAAAGACCCAGTACTTC,CASSDDRGRKTQYF
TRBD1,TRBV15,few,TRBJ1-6,TGTGCCACCAGCAGTGACAGGGGAGCGGCACCCCTCCACTTT,CATSSDRGAAPLHF